Listed below are T cell receptor beta chains from one sample, sequenced in a study of blood T cell repertoires in COVID-19. Produced via immunoSEQ multiplex PCR; TCRdb's table is partial and in-frame only. The sample consists of around 87,000 clones, roughly 90% of them appearing once. The sequencing input was peripheral blood. These receptors came from a human donor with active COVID-19. The donor label of this sample is uncertain. Both conserved end residues are part of each CDR3. The D gene is left open where the match is weak. For some rows the clone size is stated as once, few or many, or as a class when expanded; others skip it.

>TRBV3-1/TRBV3-2|TRBD1|NA|TRBJ2-1
CASSRSGTGLAGEQFF
TGTGCCAGCAGCAGATCCGGGACAGGGCTGGCCGGTGAGCAGTTCTTC
>TRBV25-1|NA|NA|TRBJ2-7
CASRRSDGSSYEQYF
TGTGCCAGCAGAAGATCAGACGGGAGCTCCTACGAGCAGTACTTC
>TRBV14|TRBD1|once|TRBJ1-1
CASSQRTGVVNTEAFF
TGTGCCAGCAGCCAAAGGACAGGGGTCGTGAACACTGAAGCTTTCTTT
>TRBV30|NA|NA|TRBJ2-6
CAWDTGSGANVLTF
TGTGCCTGGGATACAGGGTCTGGGGCCAACGTCCTGACTTTC
>TRBV2|NA|few|TRBJ1-5
CASSAQGPSNQPQHF
TGTGCCAGCAGTGCACAGGGCCCTAGCAATCAGCCCCAGCATTTT
>TRBV27|NA|NA|TRBJ2-5
CASSLGRAYETQYF
TGTGCCAGCAGTTTAGGCAGGGCGTACGAGACCCAGTACTTC
>TRBV7-2|NA|NA|TRBJ2-5
CASSLVLVYETQYF
TGTGCCAGCAGCTTAGTTCTAGTATATGAGACCCAGTACTTC
>TRBV28|TRBD1|once|TRBJ2-7
CASSTGGTGNEQYF
TGTGCCAGCAGTACGGGCGGGACAGGGAACGAGCAGTACTTC
>TRBV4-3|NA|NA|TRBJ2-3
CASSRGPNDLIDTQYF
TGCGCCAGCAGCCGCGGGCCCAACGACTTGATAGATACGCAGTATTTT
>TRBV7-2|TRBD1|NA|TRBJ2-5
CASSPDRVRSGETQYF
TGTGCCAGCAGCCCGGACAGGGTACGCTCCGGAGAGACCCAGTACTTC
>TRBV7-2|NA|NA|TRBJ2-7
CASSLTRGTHEQYF
TGTGCCAGCAGCTTAACTAGGGGGACCCACGAGCAGTACTTC
>TRBV28|NA|NA|TRBJ2-7
CASSSPLGGQRPSYEQYF
TGTGCCAGCAGTTCCCCCCTCGGCGGACAGCGGCCTTCCTACGAGCAGTACTTC
>TRBV6-5|NA|NA|TRBJ2-3
CASRAGTGAVDTQYF
TGTGCCAGCAGGGCGGGGACGGGAGCGGTGGATACGCAGTATTTT
>TRBV2|NA|NA|TRBJ2-3
CASSVTGDTQYF
TGTGCCAGCAGTGTTACAGGGGATACGCAGTATTTT
>TRBV5-1|NA|NA|TRBJ2-2
CASSVSAAAMGGELFF
TGCGCCAGCAGTGTCTCGGCAGCGGCAATGGGCGGGGAGCTGTTTTTT
>TRBV9|NA|few|TRBJ2-5
CASSVNAGAGETQYF
TGTGCCAGCAGCGTAAATGCGGGGGCGGGAGAGACCCAGTACTTC
>TRBV20-1|NA|NA|TRBJ1-5
CSAGVAGSQHF
TGCAGTGCCGGGGTTGCGGGATCCCAGCATTTT
>TRBV7-8|TRBD2|NA|TRBJ2-3
CASSFSGGGTDTQYF
TGTGCCAGCAGCTTTAGCGGGGGGGGCACAGATACGCAGTATTTT
>TRBV4-3|NA|NA|TRBJ2-5
CASSQGGREEETQYF
TGCGCCAGCAGCCAAGGTGGCAGGGAAGAAGAGACCCAGTACTTC
>TRBV6-2/TRBV6-3|NA|NA|TRBJ1-2
CASSYGQYYGYTF
TGTGCCAGCAGTTACGGACAATACTATGGCTACACCTTC
>TRBV27|NA|NA|TRBJ1-1
CARLLGPNTEAFF
TGTGCCAGACTCCTAGGCCCGAACACTGAAGCTTTCTTT
>TRBV2|NA|NA|TRBJ1-4
CASIQGLSNEKLFF
TGTGCCAGCATCCAGGGACTATCAAATGAAAAACTGTTTTTT
>TRBV4-3|TRBD2|NA|TRBJ2-7
CASSQVRGVTEQYF
TGCGCCAGCAGCCAAGTACGGGGGGTAACCGAGCAGTACTTC
>TRBV2|NA|NA|TRBJ2-4
CASSELGGLAKNIQYF
TGTGCCAGCAGTGAATTGGGGGGACTAGCCAAAAACATTCAGTACTTC
>TRBV5-1|NA|NA|TRBJ2-7
CASSLGLPRNEQYF
TGCGCCAGCAGCTTGGGCCTCCCGCGGAACGAGCAGTACTTC
>TRBV3-1/TRBV3-2|NA|NA|TRBJ2-3
CASSQLPDTQYF
TGTGCCAGCAGCCAACTACCAGATACGCAGTATTTT
>TRBV4-1|TRBD2|once|TRBJ2-7
CASSQRWGGEQYF
TGCGCCAGCAGCCAAAGATGGGGGGGCGAGCAGTACTTC
>TRBV7-8|NA|once|TRBJ2-7
CASSLTASYEQYF
TGTGCCAGCAGCCTGACAGCCTCCTACGAGCAGTACTTC
>TRBV19|NA|NA|TRBJ1-6
CASSIRKDNNSPLHF
TGTGCCAGTAGTATTAGAAAGGACAATAATTCACCCCTCCACTTT
>TRBV7-9|TRBD2|NA|TRBJ2-2
CASSFSPAGVTGELFF
TGTGCCAGCAGCTTTAGCCCAGCGGGGGTCACCGGGGAGCTGTTTTTT
>TRBV7-8|TRBD1|NA|TRBJ2-1
CASSFWTGGYNEQFF
TGTGCCAGCAGCTTTTGGACAGGGGGCTACAATGAGCAGTTCTTC
>TRBV3-1/TRBV3-2|TRBD2|NA|TRBJ2-2
CASRSSGYNTGELFF
TGTGCCAGCAGATCTAGCGGTTATAACACCGGGGAGCTGTTTTTT
>TRBV29-1|NA|once|TRBJ2-5
CSVTLPGGQETQYF
TGCAGCGTTACGCTCCCGGGTGGACAAGAGACCCAGTACTTC
>TRBV7-9|TRBD2|NA|TRBJ2-7
CAGSGSDVEQYF
TGTGCCGGTAGCGGGTCGGACGTCGAGCAGTACTTC
>TRBV21-1|NA|NA|TRBJ1-2
CASRTQGNGYTF
TGTGCCAGCAGAACTCAGGGGAATGGCTACACCTTC
>TRBV7-2|TRBD2|NA|TRBJ2-2
CASSSPGLAGLSGELFF
TGTGCCAGCAGCTCCCCGGGACTAGCGGGGTTATCCGGGGAGCTGTTTTTT